This TCR beta chain was sequenced during a study of beta chain features in type 1 diabetes. Findings and limits, study-wide: Moderately but significantly shorter TCRB CDR3s were found in Type 1 diabetes patients in all four CD4+ subsets.

The whole isolated RNA underwent reverse transcription, so sequencing captured expressed TCRB transcripts. The table came from immunoSEQ multiplex PCR; TCRdb's copy has only in-frame clones and leaves some out. The sample shows 200,000 to 250,000 clones, approximately 14% of them seen only once. Details on this clone: Its antigen is not identified. Other DNA sequences in the same sample also yield this CDR3.

The source is a man aged 25 to 40 with type 1 diabetes. Input material: naive CD4+ T cells from blood.

CDR3: CSVVGGTGYGYTF. CDR3 nucleotides: TGCAGCGTTGTGGGGGGGACAGGGTATGGCTACACCTTC. The chain uses TRBV29-1 and TRBJ1-2, with 9 positions matching TRBD1. The CDR3 is 13 residues long. Unmatched junction bases numbered 5, after V lost 4 bases and J lost 5 bases. Germline CDR1 and CDR2: SQVTM and ANQGSEA.